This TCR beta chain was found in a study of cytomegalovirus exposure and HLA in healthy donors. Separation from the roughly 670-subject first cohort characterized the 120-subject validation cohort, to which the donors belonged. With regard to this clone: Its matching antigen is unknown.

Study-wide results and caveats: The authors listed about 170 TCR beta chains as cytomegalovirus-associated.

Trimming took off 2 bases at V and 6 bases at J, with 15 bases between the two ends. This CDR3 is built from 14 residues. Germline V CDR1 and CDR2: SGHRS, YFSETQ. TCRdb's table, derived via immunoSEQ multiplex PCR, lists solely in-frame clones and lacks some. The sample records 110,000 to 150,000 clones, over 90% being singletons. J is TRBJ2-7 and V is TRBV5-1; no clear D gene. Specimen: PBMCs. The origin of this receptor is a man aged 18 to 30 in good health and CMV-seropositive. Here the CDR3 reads CASSFGVIDGEQYF. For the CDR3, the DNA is TGCGCCAGCAGCTTCGGAGTCATCGACGGCGAGCAGTACTTC. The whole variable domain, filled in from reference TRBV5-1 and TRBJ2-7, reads KAGVTQTPRYLIKTRGQQVTLSCSPISGHRSVSWYQQTPGQGLQFLFEYFSETQRNKGNFPGRFSGRQFSNSRSEMNVSTLELGDSALYLCASSFGVIDGEQYFGPGTRLTVT.